A single sample gave rise to the 25 T cell receptor beta chains below, sequenced in a study of T cell repertoires in cytomegalovirus infection (dated by TCRdb to between 2018 and 2021). Their specific antigens are unknown. Data came from an Illumina HiSeq 1500. TCRdb reworked the public reads: Q25 trimming with fastp, MiXCR clone assembly, productive beta chains retained. Merged by CDR3 protein, the rows form single entries marked with the most common genes and DNA. Here the sample has around 750,000 distinct CDR3 sequences; 32% occur a single time. The ten largest clones capture approximately 13% of the sample. This specimen's treatment or condition label, per the study, means: in vitro stimulation with specific CMV peptide epitopes to enrich CMV-specific T cells. The sequences come from cultured CD8+ T cells from PBMCs, collected from culture after CMV antigen stimulation. The source is a human donor in good health (CMV status not recorded). Some clones in this sample may be carry-over from other donors' samples.

The chain uses TRBV15 and TRBJ1-5; 8 bases align to TRBD1. Germline CDR1 LNHNV, CDR2 YYDKDF (reference sequence). This CDR3 has 15 amino acids. V was pared by 4 bases and J by 3 bases, with 5 bases of the junction left unmatched. The CDR3 DNA follows: TGTGCCACCAGCAACGACAGGGGCCCCAATCAGCCCCAGCATTTT. Its translation is CATSNDRGPNQPQHF.

This clonotype was observed a few times. The chain is built from TRBV29-1 and TRBJ2-1; 11 bases fit TRBD1. V shed 6 bases and J 6 bases; nucleotides not matched to a gene: 10. Germline CDR1 and CDR2: SQVTM and ANQGSEA. This CDR3 is built from 15 residues. The CDR3 sequence: CSVQTGQGVSNEQFF. CDR3 DNA sequence: TGCAGCGTCCAAACGGGACAGGGGGTGTCCAATGAGCAGTTCTTC.

In this sample, this clonotype turned up a few times. This chain uses TRBV27 with TRBJ1-5; no definite D call. Trimming took off 4 bases at V and 7 bases at J, with 11 bases between the two ends. From germline, CDR1 is MNHEY and CDR2 SMNVEV (reference sequence). This CDR3 spans 13 amino acids. The CDR3 is CASSWIWGQPQHF. The CDR3 coding sequence is TGTGCCAGCAGTTGGATATGGGGACAGCCCCAGCATTTT.

This clonotype was seen at least ten times. V and J are TRBV7-2 and TRBJ1-6; 9 nucleotides line up with TRBD1. The CDR3 extends over 17 amino acids. The V gene end was trimmed by 5 bases and the J gene end by 10 bases; junction bases not matched to a gene: 15. Germline V CDR1 and CDR2: SGHTA, FQGNSA. CDR3 amino acids: CASSPHTPGQGNSPLHF. CDR3 nucleotide sequence: TGTGCCAGCAGCCCACACACCCCGGGACAGGGCAACTCACCCCTCCACTTT.

V usage is TRBV19 and J usage is TRBJ2-6; 8 nucleotides line up with TRBD1. In germline, CDR1 is LNHDA, CDR2 SQIVND (reference sequence). Trimming took 7 bases from V and 0 from J; bases not matched to a gene: 8. CDR3 length equals 17 residues. CDR3 loop: CASIADRASSGANVLTF. CDR3 DNA: TGTGCCAGTATTGCGGACAGGGCTTCCTCTGGGGCCAACGTCCTGACTTTC.

The chain recombines TRBV27 with TRBJ2-7; 9 bases are a match to TRBD1. V gave up 1 base and J gave up 2 bases; unmatched junction bases: 3. This CDR3 has 15 residues. Germline V lookup: CDR1 MNHEY, CDR2 SMNVEV (reference sequence). The CDR3: CASSLLGDRAYEQYF. The CDR3 coding sequence is TGTGCCAGCAGTTTATTGGGGGACAGGGCCTACGAGCAGTACTTC.

The rearrangement joins TRBV19 to TRBJ1-1; TRBD1 matches at 9 bases. V was pared by 8 bases and J by 1 base, with 5 bases of the junction left unmatched. The CDR3 is made up of 14 amino acids. Germline CDR1 LNHDA, CDR2 SQIVND (reference sequence). In DNA, the CDR3 is TGTGCCAGTGACGGACAGGGGACGAACACTGAAGCTTTCTTT. Its translation is CASDGQGTNTEAFF.

Of note for this clonotype: The junction departs from germline at one end; a sequencing error may be responsible. The chain is built from TRBV12-5 and TRBJ2-1; D unclear. This CDR3 spans 16 amino acids. Germline CDR1 and CDR2: LGHNT and FRNRAP. CDR3 bases: TGTGCTAGTGGTTTCGGTACGGAAAGCTCCTACAATGAGCAGCTCTTC. This encodes CASGFGTESSYNEQLF.

V and J are TRBV4-1 and TRBJ1-3; no clear D. Deletions cut 0 bases from V and 0 bases from J, with 6 bases between. The CDR3 has 15 residues. Per the germline V gene, CDR1 is MGHRA and CDR2 is YSYEKL. DNA of the CDR3: TGCGCCAGCAGCCAAGATCCAGCCTCTGGAAACACCATATATTTT. It encodes CASSQDPASGNTIYF.

This clonotype has just a few counts. CDR3: CASSYLDSPEAFF. CDR3 nucleotide sequence: TGTGCCAGCAGTTACCTGGACTCACCTGAAGCTTTCTTT. V usage is TRBV6-5 and J usage is TRBJ1-1; D gene uncertain. Germline lookup yields CDR1 MNHEY and CDR2 SVGAGI. Trimming left V 2 bases short and J 6 bases short, with 10 bases between. This CDR3 has 13 residues.

This clonotype turned up a few times. V gene TRBV7-9 combines with J gene TRBJ2-3; D gene uncertain. CDR3 length: 15 amino acids. CDR1 and CDR2 from the germline V gene are SEHNR and FQNEAQ (reference sequence). V lost 5 bases, J lost 5 bases, and 17 bases lay in between. CDR3 in DNA: TGTGCCAGCAGCCCAAGTGTGGGGAACGGAGATACGCAGTATTTT. Protein: CASSPSVGNGDTQYF.

J is TRBJ1-5 and V is TRBV10-2, with D possibly matching TRBD1 (5 bases). Trimming stripped 10 bases from V and 2 bases from J, with 12 bases between. CDR1 is WSHSY and CDR2 is SAAADI in the germline V gene. This CDR3 has 13 residues. The chain's CDR3 is CATESQGNQPQHF. CDR3 sequence (DNA): TGCGCCACCGAGTCACAGGGCAATCAGCCCCAGCATTTT.

The rearrangement uses TRBV12-3 or TRBV12-4 and TRBJ1-5; possibly TRBD1 for D (6 bases). Trimming stripped 8 bases from V and 8 bases from J, with 16 bases between. This CDR3 comprises 13 residues. The CDR3 protein is CASVLGGSEPQHF. CDR3 in DNA: TGTGCCAGCGTACTGGGGGGCTCCGAGCCCCAGCATTTT.

This clonotype was seen a few times. The V call is TRBV6-6, the J call TRBJ2-4; possible D gene TRBD1, 6 bases. CDR1 is MNHNY and CDR2 is SVGAGI in the germline V gene (reference sequence). There are 15 residues in the CDR3. V was trimmed by 8 bases and J by 6 bases, leaving 20 bases between them. CDR3 loop: CASGSFTGMGNIQYF. CDR3 in DNA: TGTGCCAGCGGGTCTTTTACAGGGATGGGAAACATTCAGTACTTC.

The chain combines TRBV10-3 with TRBJ2-3; 12 bases are a match to TRBD2. In germline, CDR1 is ENHRY, CDR2 SYGVKD. The length of the CDR3 is 15 residues. The V gene end was trimmed by 7 bases and the J gene end by 3 bases; junction bases not matched to a gene: 5. The CDR3 DNA reads TGTGCCATCACCGTGACTAGCGGGGGAACAGATACGCAGTATTTT. Translation: CAITVTSGGTDTQYF.

The gene calls are TRBV19 and TRBJ2-3; tentatively, D is TRBD1 or TRBD2 (6 bases each). V was pared by 7 bases and J by 4 bases, with 18 bases between. Germline CDR1 and CDR2: LNHDA and SQIVND (reference sequence). CDR3 length: 15 residues. The CDR3 DNA reads TGTGCCAGTACCTTAGAGGGGGGAGCCTCAGATACGCAGTATTTT. Translated, it gives CASTLEGGASDTQYF.

J is TRBJ2-1 and V is TRBV14, with 9 bases lining up with TRBD1. CDR1 and CDR2 from the germline V gene are SGHDN and FVKESK. CDR3 length equals 19 residues. V trimming: 6 bases; J trimming: 1 base; junction bases outside the gene matches: 16. The chain's CDR3 is CASSPLWTGEEKSYNEQFF. The CDR3 DNA is TGTGCCAGCAGTCCCTTATGGACAGGGGAGGAGAAATCCTACAATGAGCAGTTCTTC.

This clonotype was recorded a few times. The rearrangement uses TRBV4-1 and TRBJ1-6; D perhaps matches TRBD1 (5 bases). The V gene's germline CDR1 is MGHRA and CDR2 YSYEKL. V lost 0 bases, J lost 7 bases, and 22 bases lay in between. The CDR3 is 19 amino acids. CDR3 in amino acids: CASSQDRNALQVMNSPLHF. In DNA form, the CDR3 reads TGCGCCAGCAGCCAAGACCGAAACGCCTTACAGGTTATGAATTCACCCCTCCACTTT.

The V and J genes are TRBV11-2 and TRBJ2-2, with D tentatively TRBD2 (6 bases). The CDR3 is 13 amino acids. The V end lost 5 bases, the J end lost 13 bases, and 17 bases lay between the germline ends. Germline V gives CDR1 SGHAT, CDR2 FQNNGV. The CDR3 DNA reads TGTGCCAGCAGCCAGAGTGGGGGGTATTGGCTGTTTTTT. Amino acids: CASSQSGGYWLFF.

V gene TRBV6-6 combines with J gene TRBJ1-4, with 7 nucleotides matching TRBD1. CDR1 is MNHNY, CDR2 SVGAGI, per germline (reference sequence). There are 15 residues in the CDR3. Unmatched junction bases numbered 7, after V lost 2 bases and J lost 7 bases. CDR3 loop: CASSYPDRVTEKLFF. CDR3 bases: TGTGCCAGCAGTTACCCCGACAGGGTAACTGAAAAACTGTTTTTT.

Remarks on this clonotype: An end of the junction differs from the germline gene, which may be a read error. The chain combines TRBV7-7 with TRBJ2-5; D uncertain. Germline loops: CDR1 SSHAT, CDR2 FNYEAQ (reference sequence). The CDR3 covers 13 residues. CDR3 nucleotide sequence: TGTGCTAGCAGCTTAGTACGGGCAGAGACCCAGTACTTC. It yields the protein CASSLVRAETQYF.

The chain is built from TRBV7-9 and TRBJ2-3; D might be TRBD1 (6 bases). Trimming took off 1 base at V and 5 bases at J, with 16 bases between the two ends. The CDR3 runs to 16 residues. The germline CDR1 and CDR2 sequences are SEHNR and FQNEAQ (reference sequence). As DNA, the CDR3 is TGTGCCAGCAGCTTAGAAGGACAGAACATTGGAGATACGCAGTATTTT. Residues: CASSLEGQNIGDTQYF. Full variable domain (remainder filled in from reference TRBV7-9 and TRBJ2-3): DTGVSQNPRHKITKRGQNVTFRCDPISEHNRLYWYRQTLGQGPEFLTYFQNEAQLEKSRLLSDRFSAERPKGSFSTLEIQRTEQGDSAMYLCASSLEGQNIGDTQYFGPGTRLTVL.

This clonotype was picked up many times. V is TRBV7-2 and J is TRBJ2-3; 10 nucleotides agree with TRBD2. The CDR3 contains 14 residues. Germline V gene lookup returns CDR1 SGHTA and CDR2 FQGNSA. The V gene end was trimmed by 8 bases and the J gene end by 3 bases; junction bases not matched to a gene: 5. The CDR3 coding sequence is TGTGCCAGCCGACTAGCGGGTTTGACAGATACGCAGTATTTT. Protein: CASRLAGLTDTQYF.

This clonotype has ten or more counts. The rearrangement links TRBV7-6 to TRBJ2-3, with 10 bases aligning to TRBD2. CDR3 length equals 17 residues. CDR1 is SGHVS, CDR2 FNYEAQ, per germline. V gave up 6 bases and J gave up 6 bases; unmatched junction bases: 15. This CDR3 is CASRGSSGGPRGDTQYF. CDR3 bases: TGTGCCAGCAGGGGATCTAGCGGGGGCCCACGAGGGGATACGCAGTATTTT.

This clonotype came up a few times. The V call is TRBV12-3 or TRBV12-4, the J call TRBJ1-3; D unresolved. This CDR3 region has 15 residues. Trimming left V 6 bases short and J 0 bases short, with 12 bases between. CDR3 protein: CASSLGRNSGNTIYF. CDR3 in DNA: TGTGCCAGCAGCCTGGGCAGAAACTCTGGAAACACCATATATTTT.